This TCR beta chain derives from a study of T cell changes during pregnancy in multiple sclerosis. Trimming took 5 bases from V and 2 from J; bases not matched to a gene: 6. This CDR3 has 14 amino acids. Germline loops: CDR1 SQVTM, CDR2 ANQGSEA. Sequenced by immunoSEQ multiplex PCR; TCRdb stores in-frame clones only, minus some. The sample carries about 40,000 clones, roughly nine tenths recorded once. The TCR was taken from a female donor with multiple sclerosis, enrolled in a pregnancy study. This specimen was CD8+ T cells from peripheral blood mononuclear cells, taken in the third trimester of pregnancy. This chain uses TRBV29-1 with TRBJ2-1; 7 bases are a match to TRBD1. The CDR3 here is CSVQTGDTYNEQFF. In DNA form, the CDR3 reads TGCAGCGTTCAAACAGGGGACACCTACAATGAGCAGTTCTTC.